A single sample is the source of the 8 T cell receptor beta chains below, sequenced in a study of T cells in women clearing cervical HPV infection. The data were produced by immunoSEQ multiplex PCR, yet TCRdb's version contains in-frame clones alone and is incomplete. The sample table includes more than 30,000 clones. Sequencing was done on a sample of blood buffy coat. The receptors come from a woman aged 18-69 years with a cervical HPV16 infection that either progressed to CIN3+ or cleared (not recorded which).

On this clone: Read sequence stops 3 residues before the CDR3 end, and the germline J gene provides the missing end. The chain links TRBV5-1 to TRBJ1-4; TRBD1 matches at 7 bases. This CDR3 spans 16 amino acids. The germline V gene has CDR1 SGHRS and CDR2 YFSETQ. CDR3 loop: CASSFTGESYNSPLFF. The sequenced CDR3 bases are TGCGCCAGCAGCTTTACAGGGGAGTCCTATAATTCACCA. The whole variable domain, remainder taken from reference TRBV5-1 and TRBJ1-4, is KAGVTQTPRYLIKTRGQQVTLSCSPISGHRSVSWYQQTPGQGLQFLFEYFSETQRNKGNFPGRFSGRQFSNSRSEMNVSTLELGDSALYLCASSFTGESYNSPLFFGSGTQLSVL.

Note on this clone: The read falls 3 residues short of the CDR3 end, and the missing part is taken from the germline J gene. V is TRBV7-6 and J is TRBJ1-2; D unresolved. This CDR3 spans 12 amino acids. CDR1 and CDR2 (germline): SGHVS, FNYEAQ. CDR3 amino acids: CASSSTTGGYTF. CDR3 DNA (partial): TGTGCCAGCAGCTCCACGACGGGGGGC.

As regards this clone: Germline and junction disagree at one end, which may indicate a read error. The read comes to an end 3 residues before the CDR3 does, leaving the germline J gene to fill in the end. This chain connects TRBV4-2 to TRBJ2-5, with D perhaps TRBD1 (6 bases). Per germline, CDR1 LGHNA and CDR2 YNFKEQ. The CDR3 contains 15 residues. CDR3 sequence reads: CASSQDLGQQETQYF. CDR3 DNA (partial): TGCGCCAGCAGCCAAGATCTCGGACAGCAAGAGACC.

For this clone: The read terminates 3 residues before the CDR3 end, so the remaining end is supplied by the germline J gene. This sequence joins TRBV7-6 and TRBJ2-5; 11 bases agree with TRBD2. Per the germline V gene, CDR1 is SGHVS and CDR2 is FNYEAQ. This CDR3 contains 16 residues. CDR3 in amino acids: CASSSRLAGSTDTQYF. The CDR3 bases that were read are TGTGCCAGCAGCTCAAGACTAGCGGGGTCCACAGATACC.

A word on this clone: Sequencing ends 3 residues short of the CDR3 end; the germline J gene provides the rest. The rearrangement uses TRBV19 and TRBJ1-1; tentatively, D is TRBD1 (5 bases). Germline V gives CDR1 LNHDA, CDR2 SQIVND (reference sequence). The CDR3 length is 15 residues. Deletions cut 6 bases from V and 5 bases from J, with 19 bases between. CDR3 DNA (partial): TGTGCCAGTAGCCCCCATCAGGACGAGGGGACTGAA. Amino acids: CASSPHQDEGTE. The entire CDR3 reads CASSPHQDEGTEAFF.

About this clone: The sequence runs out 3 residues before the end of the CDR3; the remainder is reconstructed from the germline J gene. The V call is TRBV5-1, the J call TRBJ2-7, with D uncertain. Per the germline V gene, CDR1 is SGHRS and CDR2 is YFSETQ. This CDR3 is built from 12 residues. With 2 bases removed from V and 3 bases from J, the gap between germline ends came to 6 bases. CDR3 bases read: TGCGCCAGCAGCTTTTCCGGCTACGAG. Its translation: CASSFSGYE. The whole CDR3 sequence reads CASSFSGYEQYF.

CDR3 bases read: TGTGCCAGCAGCGGAAAAACGGGGACCTACGAG. Translation gives CASSGKTGTYE. The entire CDR3 sequence reads CASSGKTGTYEQYF. The rearrangement links TRBV5-4 to TRBJ2-7, with a weak D call TRBD2 (5 bases). The read comes to an end 3 residues before the CDR3 does, leaving the germline J gene to fill in the end. CDR3 length equals 14 residues. With 4 bases removed from V and 2 bases from J, the gap between germline ends came to 13 bases. The V gene's germline CDR1 is SGHNT and CDR2 YYREEE (reference sequence).

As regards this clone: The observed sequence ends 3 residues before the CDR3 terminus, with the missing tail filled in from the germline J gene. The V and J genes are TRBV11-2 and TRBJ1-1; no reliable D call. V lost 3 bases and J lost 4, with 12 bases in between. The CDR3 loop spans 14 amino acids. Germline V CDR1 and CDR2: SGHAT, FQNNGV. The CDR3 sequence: CASSLFGKVTEAFF. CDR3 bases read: TGTGCCAGCAGCTTGTTTGGTAAGGTCACTGAA.